Described below is a single T cell receptor beta chain sequence and its context. This receptor's antigen is unknown. No much larger clonotype is one base removed from it; base qualities were not supplied. Collaborating institutions collected whole blood in K2EDTA tubes following their own protocols. For TCRbeta analysis, collaborators shipped samples in one of three forms: frozen whole blood, isolated PBMCs, or DNA extracted from either of those sample types. This entry comes from a study of blood T cell repertoires in COVID-19 (TCRdb year 2020). Notes on the research overall: Collaborator samples came from the United States, Italy and Spain and covered acute and convalescent phases of COVID-19. The prospective study material was composed of cDNA or gDNA derived from T cells, B-cell-depleted T cells, or PBMCs. The repertoires were released in a freely available public database intended as a resource for research on the immune response to SARS-CoV-2. The samples were drawn from two sources: the first 160 participants of the ongoing ImmuneRACE study, and 1,000 to 1,500 subjects contributed by 6 global collaborators. Subjects who had been exposed to COVID-19, were actively infected with it, or had recovered from it provided the deeply sampled blood TCRbeta repertoires that made up the dataset. Where available, HLA class I and class II types were taken from metadata supplied by the sample provider and were not determined by assay-based typing. Nearly every sample came with metadata listing a de-identified subject ID, COVID-19 status, age in years and sex.

TCRbeta CDR3 regions were amplified from genomic DNA using the immunoSEQ Assay, a bias-controlled multiplex PCR. Processing in the source paper ran as follows. The number of nucleated cells in each sample was estimated from the amplification of reference gene primers within the assay. To quantify the absolute abundance of each unique TCRbeta CDR3 rearrangement, sequence reads were collapsed and filtered. For each sample, productive Simpson clonality was calculated as the square root of Simpson's diversity index across productive rearrangements. As stored in TCRdb, this immuneACCESS dataset retains in-frame rearrangements with V and J assigned. A fraction of the clones does not appear; measured against another copy, unresolved V genes explain less than half of the discrepancy, and the remainder lacks a known reason. V, J and clone size are those of that table, while D and trimming were read from the DNA. For this sample there are 140,000 or so clones; around 81% appear just once. The ten largest clones take up roughly 8% of the sample.

The paper as a whole reports these results and caveats: Clinical and demographic metadata were provided uncurated, with the amount varying by source and participant.

The specimen sequenced was peripheral blood. This sequence originates from a human donor in a cohort sampled during active COVID-19.

Here is the DNA: TGTGCCAGCAGCTTAACGCCAGGTATCTCCTACGAGCAGTACTTC. The encoded protein is CASSLTPGISYEQYF. The sequence is built from TRBV7-3 and TRBJ2-7; the D gene is unclear. At the junction V is shortened by 0 bases and J by 0 bases, with 9 bases in between. The CDR1 and CDR2 encoded by the germline V gene are SGHTA and FQGTGA. CDR3 length: 15 amino acids, cysteine to phenylalanine. Just the 45-base CDR3 DNA is kept, in frame starting at base 1.